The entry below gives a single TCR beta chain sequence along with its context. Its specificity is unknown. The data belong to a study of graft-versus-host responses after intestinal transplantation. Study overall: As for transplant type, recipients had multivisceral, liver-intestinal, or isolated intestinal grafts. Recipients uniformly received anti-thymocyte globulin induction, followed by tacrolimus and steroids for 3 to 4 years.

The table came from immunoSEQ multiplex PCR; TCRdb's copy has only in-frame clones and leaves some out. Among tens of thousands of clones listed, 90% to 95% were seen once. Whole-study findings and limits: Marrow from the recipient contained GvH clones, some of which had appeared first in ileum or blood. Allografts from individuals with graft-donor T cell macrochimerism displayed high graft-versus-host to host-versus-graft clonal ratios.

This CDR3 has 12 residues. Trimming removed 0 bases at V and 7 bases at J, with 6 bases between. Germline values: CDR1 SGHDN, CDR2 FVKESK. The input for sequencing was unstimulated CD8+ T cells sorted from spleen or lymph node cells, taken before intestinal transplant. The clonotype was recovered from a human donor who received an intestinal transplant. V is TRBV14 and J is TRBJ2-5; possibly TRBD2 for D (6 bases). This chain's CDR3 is CASSQEGGTQYF. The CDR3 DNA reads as TGTGCCAGCAGCCAAGAGGGAGGGACCCAGTACTTC.